The clone carrying this T cell receptor (beta chain) was counted between two and nine times. Its antigen is not identified. This entry comes from a study of T cells in Graves' hyperthyroidism and ophthalmopathy. The germline V gene has CDR1 SGDLS and CDR2 YYNGEE. Trimming removed 0 bases at V and 6 bases at J, with 12 bases between. The CDR3 spans 15 residues. TCR beta CDR3 regions were amplified from RNA transcripts. The HTBI primer set drove a first-round RT-PCR of the TCR CDR3. TCRdb fed the multiplex PCR reads into MiXCR, producing one record per CDR3 protein. Here the sample spans around 720,000 distinct CDR3 sequences, roughly 32% being singletons. General study findings and limits: Most clonotypes expanded in the thyroid (above 0.001) were also present in blood.

The sample taken for sequencing was blood. V is TRBV9 and J is TRBJ2-2; D possibly matches TRBD1 or TRBD2 (6 bases each). The TCR sequence derives from a woman in her forties with Graves' hyperthyroidism. The CDR3: CASSVGGASAGELFF. CDR3 sequence (DNA): TGTGCCAGCAGCGTAGGGGGGGCTAGTGCCGGGGAGCTGTTTTTT. Full variable domain (outside the CDR3, taken from reference TRBV9 and TRBJ2-2): DSGVTQTPKHLITATGQRVTLRCSPRSGDLSVYWYQQSLDQGLQFLIQYYNGEERAKGNILERFSAQQFPDLHSELNLSSLELGDSALYFCASSVGGASAGELFFGEGSRLTVL.